A single sample is the source of the 24 T cell receptor beta chains below, sequenced in a study of response to subunit inactivated influenza vaccine. TCRdb redid the calling of the RT-PCR reads with MiXCR, one entry per CDR3 protein. Of approximately 490,000 distinct CDR3 sequences in the sample, more than 7% were seen once. This sample comprised PBMCs from blood, obtained less than 30 months after vaccination. These receptors came from a man aged 50-75 years who received an inactivated influenza vaccine.

This clonotype was observed a handful of times. The rearrangement joins TRBV23-1 to TRBJ1-3, with TRBD1 as a possible D gene (5 bases). TRBV23-1 is flagged as an ORF with uncertain function. CDR3 length equals 17 residues. The V and J ends lost 7 bases and 0 bases respectively, with 19 bases between them. CDR3 protein: CASTSPGRSFSGNTIYF. CDR3 bases: TGCGCCAGCACTTCGCCGGGACGGTCCTTCTCTGGAAACACCATATATTTT.

This clonotype was observed a handful of times. The V gene is TRBV12-3 or TRBV12-4, the J gene TRBJ2-2; D is unclear. There are 13 residues in the CDR3. Trimming removed 3 bases at V and 6 bases at J, with 8 bases between. The CDR3 loop reads CASSFGRSGELFF. The CDR3 DNA reads TGTGCCAGCAGTTTCGGGCGATCCGGGGAGCTGTTTTTT.

This chain links TRBV7-9 with TRBJ2-3; D remains unclear. The ends were cut back, 7 bases at V and 3 bases at J, with 14 bases in the middle. The germline gives CDR1 SEHNR, CDR2 FQNEAQ (reference sequence). This CDR3 spans 14 amino acids. In DNA form, the CDR3 reads TGTGCCAGCACTGGATGGTCTCGGACAGATACGCAGTATTTT. Protein: CASTGWSRTDTQYF.

As to this clonotype: Lacking the conserved final phenylalanine or tryptophan, this CDR3 likely reflects a read error. The V call is TRBV4-3, the J call TRBJ1-1; D possibly corresponds to TRBD1 (5 bases). CDR1 and CDR2 (germline): LGHNA, YSLEER. This CDR3 spans 13 amino acids. The V and J ends lost 1 base and 4 bases respectively, with 7 bases between them. DNA of the CDR3: TGCGCCAGCAGCCAAGTGGGGGGCACTGAAGCTTTCCTT. It codes for CASSQVGGTEAFL.

This clonotype was detected ten times or more. At one of its ends the junction is not consistent with the germline gene, which may arise from a read error. The chain uses TRBV5-1 and TRBJ2-3, with D possibly matching TRBD2 (7 bases). The CDR3 is 15 residues long. CDR1 is SGHRS and CDR2 is YFSETQ in the germline V gene. The CDR3 sequence: CASSLGGGSTDTQYF. The CDR3 bases are TGTGCCAGCAGCCTTGGGGGGGGCAGCACAGATACGCAGTATTTT.

This clonotype has a handful of counts. V usage is TRBV5-1 and J usage is TRBJ2-1, with TRBD2 matching over 8 bases. Looked up from germline, CDR1 is SGHRS and CDR2 is YFSETQ. The junction had 10 bases not matched to a gene; V was cut back by 7 bases and J by 4 bases. CDR3 length: 15 residues. The CDR3 bases are TGCGCCAGCTGGGCGGGCGGGGGGACTTACAATGAGCAGTTCTTC. Protein sequence: CASWAGGGTYNEQFF. The whole variable domain, filled in from reference TRBV5-1 and TRBJ2-1, reads KAGVTQTPRYLIKTRGQQVTLSCSPISGHRSVSWYQQTPGQGLQFLFEYFSETQRNKGNFPGRFSGRQFSNSRSEMNVSTLELGDSALYLCASWAGGGTYNEQFFGPGTRLTVL.

The chain is built from TRBV7-3 and TRBJ2-3, with 7 nucleotides matching TRBD1. Germline V gene lookup returns CDR1 SGHTA and CDR2 FQGTGA. This CDR3 region has 18 residues. Unmatched junction bases numbered 16, after V lost 6 bases and J lost 1 base. The CDR3 region has the DNA TGTGCCAGCAGTAACACCGGGACAGCCAAATCTGGCACAGATACGCAGTATTTT. This translates into CASSNTGTAKSGTDTQYF. Full variable domain (remainder filled in from reference TRBV7-3 and TRBJ2-3): GAGVSQTPSNKVTEKGKYVELRCDPISGHTALYWYRQSLGQGPEFLIYFQGTGAADDSGLPNDRFFAVRPEGSVSTLKIQRTERGDSAVYLCASSNTGTAKSGTDTQYFGPGTRLTVL.

The chain is built from TRBV25-1 and TRBJ2-2, with TRBD1 as a possible D gene (6 bases). Germline V gene sequence: CDR1 MGHDK, CDR2 SYGVNS. V was clipped by 11 bases and J by 7 bases, with 14 bases between them. The CDR3 loop spans 12 amino acids. The CDR3 reads CAGGPGVGELFF. The CDR3 nucleotides read TGTGCCGGCGGACCAGGGGTCGGGGAGCTGTTTTTT.

The rearrangement links TRBV15 to TRBJ2-7; D remains unclear. CDR1 LNHNV and CDR2 YYDKDF come from the germline V gene (reference sequence). Trimming shortened V by 1 base and J by 1 base, and 5 bases separated the two germline ends. CDR3 length: 13 residues. The CDR3 DNA follows: TGTGCCACCAGCAGAGCCCAATCCTACGAGCAGTACTTC. Its protein is CATSRAQSYEQYF.

This clonotype was seen more than once but under ten times. J is TRBJ2-1 and V is TRBV5-1; 12 positions agree with TRBD1. CDR1 is SGHRS and CDR2 is YFSETQ in the germline V gene. J was trimmed by 9 bases and V by 1 base; bases with no gene match: 8. This CDR3 is 16 amino acids long. The CDR3, as DNA: TGCGCCAGCAGCTTGCAGGCTGGGACAGGGGGCGGTGAGCAGTTCTTC. Translated: CASSLQAGTGGGEQFF.

This clonotype showed up many times. The V gene is TRBV20-1, the J gene TRBJ2-7, with 7 bases fitting TRBD2. Per germline, CDR1 DFQATT and CDR2 SNEGSKA (reference sequence). The CDR3 has 13 residues. J lost 7 bases, V lost 3 bases, and 9 bases had no gene match. The CDR3 protein is CSASTPSGREQYF. The CDR3, as DNA: TGCAGTGCTAGCACGCCTAGCGGCAGGGAGCAGTACTTC.

This clonotype has ten or more counts. This chain links TRBV12-3 or TRBV12-4 with TRBJ1-1; D call uncertain. V dropped 3 bases and J dropped 1 base, with 9 bases sitting between them. This CDR3 is built from 14 residues. In nucleotides, the CDR3 is TGTGCCAGCAGTTTTACGGGATGGAACACTGAAGCTTTCTTT. This gives the protein CASSFTGWNTEAFF.

This clonotype was counted at least ten times. This chain links TRBV5-1 with TRBJ1-1, with 8 bases lining up with TRBD1. The CDR3 extends over 13 amino acids. CDR1 and CDR2 from the germline V gene are SGHRS and YFSETQ. With 4 bases clipped from V and 4 bases from J, the junction kept 3 bases outside the gene matches. The CDR3 reads CASSADRGTEAFF. CDR3 nucleotide sequence: TGCGCCAGCAGCGCCGACAGGGGCACTGAAGCTTTCTTT.

This clonotype was detected ten times or more. CDR3 DNA: TGTGCCATCAGTGAACGTAGCGGGGGGTCTGAGCAGTTCTTC. Amino acids: CAISERSGGSEQFF. The V and J genes are TRBV10-3 and TRBJ2-1, with 10 bases lining up with TRBD2. Germline V CDR1 and CDR2: ENHRY, SYGVKD. The V segment lost 3 bases and the J segment 9 bases; nucleotides outside the gene matches: 5. This CDR3 is built from 14 residues.

The rearrangement joins TRBV6-1 to TRBJ1-6; TRBD1 matches at 10 bases. The CDR3 totals 17 residues. With V trimmed by 6 bases and J by 7 bases, 12 bases remained unmatched. Germline assignment: CDR1 MNHNS and CDR2 SASEGT. The CDR3 protein is CASSPRQGATPNSPLHF. CDR3 sequence (DNA): TGTGCCAGCAGCCCGAGACAGGGGGCGACCCCAAATTCACCCCTCCACTTT.

This clonotype turned up a few times. The rearrangement uses TRBV5-6 and TRBJ1-2; D gene unclear. The germline CDR1 and CDR2 sequences are SGHDT and YYEEEE. The CDR3 is made up of 14 amino acids. V gave up 1 base and J gave up 0 bases, with 7 bases separating them. CDR3 in DNA: TGTGCCAGCAGCTTGATGACGGCTAACTATGGCTACACCTTC. It specifies CASSLMTANYGYTF. Filled out from reference TRBV5-6 and TRBJ1-2, the complete variable domain reads DAGVTQSPTHLIKTRGQQVTLRCSPKSGHDTVSWYQQALGQGPQFIFQYYEEEERQRGNFPDRFSGHQFPNYSSELNVNALLLGDSALYLCASSLMTANYGYTFGSGTRLTVV.

This clonotype has only a few counts. The gene calls are TRBV12-3 or TRBV12-4 and TRBJ2-1; 8 nucleotides line up with TRBD1. The CDR3 contains 15 residues. V shed 6 bases, J shed 4 bases, and the junction held 8 bases outside the gene matches. CDR3: CASRSGTGYYNEQFF. The CDR3 coding sequence is TGTGCCAGCAGATCCGGGACAGGCTATTACAATGAGCAGTTCTTC.

Only a few counts were recorded for this clonotype. This chain connects TRBV20-1 to TRBJ2-1; D is possibly TRBD2 (6 bases). Germline V lookup: CDR1 DFQATT, CDR2 SNEGSKA (reference sequence). The V gene lost 5 bases and the J gene lost 1 base, with 18 bases spanning the gap. The CDR3 sequence is 16 residues long. Here the CDR3 reads CSAYRRLERSYNEQFF. CDR3 nucleotides: TGCAGTGCTTATCGTAGACTAGAACGTTCCTACAATGAGCAGTTCTTC.

The chain is built from TRBV5-5 and TRBJ2-7; no clear D. The germline V gene encodes CDR1 SGHKS and CDR2 YYEKEE (reference sequence). V shed 1 base and J shed 1 base, with 6 bases lying between them. The CDR3 spans 13 residues. CDR3 sequence (DNA): TGTGCCAGCAGCTTGCACATTTCCTACGAGCAGTACTTC. This translates into CASSLHISYEQYF.

This clonotype was seen many times. J is TRBJ2-1 and V is TRBV7-3; 7 bases align to TRBD1. The CDR3 totals 15 residues. V lost 1 base, J lost 5 bases, and 5 bases stayed unmatched. Germline values: CDR1 SGHTA, CDR2 FQGTGA. Here the CDR3 reads CASSLKPGQHNEQFF. Here the CDR3 DNA reads TGTGCCAGCAGCTTAAAGCCGGGACAGCACAATGAGCAGTTCTTC.

A word on this clonotype: One end of the junction does not line up with germline, which may come from a read error. The chain couples TRBV4-1 to TRBJ2-2, with D perhaps matching TRBD2 (6 bases). The CDR3 is 13 residues long. In germline, CDR1 is MGHRA, CDR2 YSYEKL. DNA for the CDR3: TGCGCCAGCAGCCAAGAGGGGAGGTGGGAAAAACGTTTT. Translated, it gives CASSQEGRWEKRF.

Only a few counts were recorded for this clonotype. J is TRBJ1-6 and V is TRBV7-2; 8 bases fit TRBD1. The germline V gene has CDR1 SGHTA and CDR2 FQGNSA. The trim removed 5 bases at V and 6 bases at J, leaving 6 bases unmatched. The CDR3 covers 15 residues. CDR3 region: CASSPDRAPNSPLHF. CDR3 DNA: TGTGCCAGCAGCCCGGACAGGGCCCCTAATTCACCCCTCCACTTT.

This clonotype came up a few times. The chain links TRBV7-6 to TRBJ1-1; D is possibly TRBD1 (6 bases). Trimming cost V 2 bases and J 1 base, with 11 bases left between them. The CDR3 has 15 amino acids. From germline, CDR1 is SGHVS and CDR2 FNYEAQ. The DNA of the CDR3 is TGTGCCAGCAGCTTAAGCGGGGGCACGAACACTGAAGCTTTCTTT. It is translated as CASSLSGGTNTEAFF.

This rearrangement joins TRBV20-1 to TRBJ1-1; 9 bases are shared with TRBD1. Per germline, CDR1 DFQATT and CDR2 SNEGSKA (reference sequence). The CDR3 totals 15 residues. The trim removed 2 bases at V and 1 base at J, leaving 5 bases unmatched. The CDR3: CSARITGGWNTEAFF. CDR3 nucleotide sequence: TGCAGTGCTAGAATCACAGGGGGCTGGAACACTGAAGCTTTCTTT.